This TCR beta chain is drawn from a study of T cell responses to AZD1222 COVID-19 vaccine. This clone was found a few times. The assay was immunoSEQ multiplex PCR, and TCRdb's table has in-frame clones only and misses some. The sample has some 86,000 clones, 80% seen once; the top ten hold around 20%. This TCR derives from an adult in good health. The source was peripheral blood, collected on day 0 of AZD1222 vaccination.

The CDR3 region has the DNA TGTGCCAGCAGCTTAAGGGCCCTAGCGGGAGGGCAGACAAATGAGCAGTTCTTC. Translated, it gives CASSLRALAGGQTNEQFF. The chain employs TRBV11-2 and TRBJ2-1; TRBD2 matches 12 bases. J lost 7 bases, V lost 2 bases, and 12 bases had no gene match. CDR3 length: 18 amino acids. The V gene's germline CDR1 is SGHAT and CDR2 FQNNGV.